This TCR beta chain was obtained from a study of chemoradiotherapy in HPV16-positive cancers. Trimming cost V 2 bases and J 3 bases; bases outside gene matches: 7. Germline lookup yields CDR1 SGHRS and CDR2 YFSETQ. The CDR3 is 15 residues long. The assay was immunoSEQ multiplex PCR, and TCRdb's table has in-frame clones only and misses some. Of approximately 15,000 clones listed, around 72% were seen once; the top ten hold approximately 9.6%. The specimen was taken from a patient who underwent chemoradiotherapy. This sequence was found in a human donor with HPV-associated anogenital cancer. The rearrangement links TRBV5-1 to TRBJ2-7; TRBD2 aligns across 8 bases. CDR3 DNA: TGCGCCAGCAGCTTCACCTTTGCGGGGGGCTACGAGCAGTACTTC. Its translation is CASSFTFAGGYEQYF. The whole variable domain, filled in from reference TRBV5-1 and TRBJ2-7, reads KAGVTQTPRYLIKTRGQQVTLSCSPISGHRSVSWYQQTPGQGLQFLFEYFSETQRNKGNFPGRFSGRQFSNSRSEMNVSTLELGDSALYLCASSFTFAGGYEQYFGPGTRLTVT.